This T cell receptor (beta chain) was observed in a study of cytomegalovirus exposure and HLA in healthy donors. This CDR3 region has 17 residues. J was trimmed by 0 bases and V by 4 bases; bases with no gene match: 12. The germline V gene has CDR1 GTSNPN and CDR2 SVGIG (reference sequence). Researchers ran the PCR with 60 Vbeta and 13 Jbeta primers. TCRdb's copy holds only in-frame clones and misses some; the assay was immunoSEQ multiplex PCR. The data contain some 200,000 clones, around three quarters of them singletons. This receptor was taken from a man aged 40-50 years in good health and CMV-seronegative. This chain links TRBV30 with TRBJ1-1; 9 bases are shared with TRBD1. Sequenced input: PBMCs. CDR3 bases: TGTGCCTGGAATAATCCCGGGACAGGGAACATGAACACTGAAGCTTTCTTT. It codes for CAWNNPGTGNMNTEAFF. The variable domain in full, completed from reference TRBV30 and TRBJ1-1, reads SQTIHQWPATLVQPVGSPLSLECTVEGTSNPNLYWYRQAAGRGLQLLFYSVGIGQISSEVPQNLSASRPQDRQFILSSKKLLLSDSGFYLCAWNNPGTGNMNTEAFFGQGTRLTVV.